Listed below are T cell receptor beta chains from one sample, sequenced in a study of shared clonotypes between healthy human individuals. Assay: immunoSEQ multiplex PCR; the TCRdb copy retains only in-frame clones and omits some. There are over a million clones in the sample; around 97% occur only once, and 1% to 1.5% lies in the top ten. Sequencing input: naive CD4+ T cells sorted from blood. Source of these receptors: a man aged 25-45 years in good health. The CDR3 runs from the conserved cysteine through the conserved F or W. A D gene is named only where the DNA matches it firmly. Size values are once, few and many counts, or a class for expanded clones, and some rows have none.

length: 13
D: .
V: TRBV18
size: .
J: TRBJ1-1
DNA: TGTGCCAGCTCCCCATCCGGGGGCACTGAAGCTTTCTTT
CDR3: CASSPSGGTEAFF

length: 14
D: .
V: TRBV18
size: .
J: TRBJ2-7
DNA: TGTGCCAGCTCACCACAGGGACTGAAATACGAGCAGTACTTC
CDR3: CASSPQGLKYEQYF

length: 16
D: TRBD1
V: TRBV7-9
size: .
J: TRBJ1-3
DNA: TGTGCCAGCAGCTTAGACCTGACAGGGTCTGGAAACACCATATATTTT
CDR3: CASSLDLTGSGNTIYF

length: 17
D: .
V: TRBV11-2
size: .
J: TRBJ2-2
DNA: TGTGCCAGCAGCTTAGGGGTTTCCGGGTCGGGGGCCGGGGAGCTGTTTTTT
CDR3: CASSLGVSGSGAGELFF

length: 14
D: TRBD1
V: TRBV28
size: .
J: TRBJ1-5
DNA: TGTGCCAGCAACAGGGGGTATAGCAATCAGCCCCAGCATTTT
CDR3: CASNRGYSNQPQHF

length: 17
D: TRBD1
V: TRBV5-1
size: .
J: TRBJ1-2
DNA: TGCGCCAGCAGCTTGGCCGTGACAGGGGACGAAGGCTATGGCTACACCTTC
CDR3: CASSLAVTGDEGYGYTF

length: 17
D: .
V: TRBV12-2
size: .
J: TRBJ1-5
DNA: TGTGCAAGTCGCTTGGGCAGTAGGGAAATTAGCAATCAGCCCCAGCATTTT
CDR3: CASRLGSREISNQPQHF

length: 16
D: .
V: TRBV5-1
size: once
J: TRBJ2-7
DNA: TGCGCCAGCAGCTTGGTCCAGGGGTTGAGTTTCTACGAGCAGTACTTC
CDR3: CASSLVQGLSFYEQYF

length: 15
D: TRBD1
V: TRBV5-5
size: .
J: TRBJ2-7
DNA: TGTGCCAGCAGCTTGGTAGGGACAGTAATAGACGAGCAGTACTTC
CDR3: CASSLVGTVIDEQYF

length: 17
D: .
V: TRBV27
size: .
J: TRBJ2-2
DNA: TGTGCCAGCAGCCCGGGTAGGGGCGGGCCGAACACCGGGGAGCTGTTTTTT
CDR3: CASSPGRGGPNTGELFF